The 26 T cell receptor beta chains reported below all come from one sample, sequenced in a study of tumor-infiltrating lymphocytes in oesophageal squamous cell carcinoma. One entry per CDR3 protein results from TCRdb running MiXCR on the PCR reads. The table shows about 12,000 distinct CDR3 sequences, with 50% to 60% occurring only once. Sequences were obtained from esophageal tumor tissue. Receptor source: a female donor with esophageal squamous cell carcinoma.

The chain is built from TRBV6-5 and TRBJ1-2; the match to TRBD1 covers 7 bases. Losses at the gene ends were 4 bases for V and 4 bases for J; bases not matched to a gene: 6. Germline CDR1 is MNHEY and CDR2 is SVGAGI. The CDR3 is 14 amino acids. This CDR3 reads CASSSQGGGYGYTF. The CDR3 bases are TGTGCCAGCAGTTCCCAGGGGGGCGGCTATGGCTACACCTTC.

The rearrangement uses TRBV7-6 and TRBJ2-3; 12 bases align to TRBD2. The J call may be faulty, since TRBJ2-5 better matches the DNA end. The CDR3 is 16 amino acids. Germline CDR1 and CDR2: SGHVS and FNYEAQ. The CDR3 nucleotides are TGTGCCAGCAGCCTGACTAGCGGGAGTGGATGCGAGACCCAGTACTTC. This encodes CASSLTSGSGCETQYF.

J is TRBJ2-5 and V is TRBV7-9; D is ambiguous. TRBJ2-1 explains the end of the DNA better; the J call may be wrong. Looked up from germline, CDR1 is SEHNR and CDR2 is FQNEAQ (reference sequence). This CDR3 comprises 12 residues. In nucleotides, the CDR3 is TGTGCCAGCAGCTTAGGGTTTAATGAGCAGTTCTTC. It yields the protein CASSLGFNEQFF.

This clonotype was detected many times. This may be a read error, as it is one base from a much larger clone. The chain recombines TRBV12-3 or TRBV12-4 with TRBJ2-5, with 8 nucleotides matching TRBD1. After removal of 6 bases from V and 11 bases from J, the junction contained 14 bases not matched to a gene. The CDR3 contains 14 residues. The CDR3 spells CASRPTGAYNEQYF. The CDR3 DNA sequence: TGTGCCAGCAGACCGACAGGGGCCTACAATGAGCAGTACTTC.

The chain employs TRBV7-2 and TRBJ2-4; D gene ambiguous. The ends were cut back, 0 bases at V and 13 bases at J, with 4 bases in the middle. Germline V gives CDR1 SGHTA, CDR2 FQGNSA. The CDR3 totals 10 residues. The CDR3 here is CASSLAPQYF. In DNA form, the CDR3 reads TGTGCCAGCAGCTTAGCCCCCCAGTACTTC.

With respect to this clonotype: This CDR3 fails to terminate in the conserved phenylalanine or tryptophan, so it likely reflects a read error. Because the CDR3's place on the DNA is in doubt, the DNA is left out and the CDR3 is given as listed by TCRdb. The chain joins TRBV7-2 to TRBJ2-3; the DNA was not compared with TRBD2, the D call given in the table. Inclusive of both ends, the CDR3 amounts to 14 amino acids. Germline-derived CDR1 and CDR2 are SGHTA and FQGNSA. CDR3 sequence reads: CASSLTSIEQYFGP.

This clonotype was observed a handful of times. Because it lacks the conserved phenylalanine or tryptophan at the end, this CDR3 is likely a read error. The limits of the CDR3 on the DNA are not certain, so only TCRdb's listed CDR3 is given. The rearrangement joins TRBV7-2 to TRBJ2-6; TRBD2, the table's D call, lacks a check against the DNA. The CDR3 is 9 amino acids in total, end residues counted. Per germline, CDR1 SGHTA and CDR2 FQGNSA. This chain's CDR3 is CASSLRTSG.

Of note for this clonotype: A much larger clone lies one base from this, so it may be a read error. The chain employs TRBV27 and TRBJ1-1; D gene uncertain. The germline CDR1 and CDR2 sequences are MNHEY and SMNVEV (reference sequence). This CDR3 is built from 13 residues. The ends were cut back, 7 bases at V and 1 base at J, with 10 bases in the middle. CDR3 region: CASTKVWNTEAFF. In DNA, the CDR3 is TGTGCCAGCACCAAGGTCTGGAACACTGAAGCTTTCTTT.

V usage is TRBV12-3 or TRBV12-4 and J usage is TRBJ1-4; 8 nucleotides match TRBD1. The CDR3 has 16 residues. Unmatched junction bases numbered 6, after V lost 0 bases and J lost 6 bases. The CDR3 DNA is TGTGCCAGCAGTTTAGCCCCGGGACAGGTGCATGAAAAACTGTTTTTT. Its translation: CASSLAPGQVHEKLFF.

The rearrangement links TRBV6-1 to TRBJ2-1, with unresolved D. V dropped 3 bases and J dropped 9 bases, with 9 bases sitting between them. CDR3 length equals 12 residues. Germline-derived CDR1 and CDR2 are MNHNS and SASEGT. CDR3 residues: CASSEENVEQFF. Here the CDR3 DNA reads TGTGCCAGCAGTGAGGAGAATGTTGAGCAGTTCTTC.

This clonotype was observed a few times. The J gene is TRBJ2-7, the V gene TRBV7-2; D might be TRBD1 or TRBD2, each matching 5 bases. The CDR3 extends over 12 amino acids. Trimming left V 3 bases short and J 5 bases short, with 8 bases between. Germline CDR1 is SGHTA and CDR2 is FQGNSA. CDR3 sequence: CASSLGTHEQYF. The CDR3, as DNA: TGTGCCAGCAGCTTGGGGACCCACGAGCAGTACTTC.

This rearrangement joins TRBV7-8 to TRBJ2-7; 9 nucleotides match TRBD2. Losses at the gene ends were 4 bases for V and 1 base for J; bases not matched to a gene: 5. The length of the CDR3 is 15 residues. The germline V gene has CDR1 SGHVS and CDR2 FQNEAQ. CDR3 DNA: TGTGCCAGCAGCTCTCGGACTAGCGTGTCCTACGAGCAGTACTTC. Its protein is CASSSRTSVSYEQYF.

V and J are TRBV7-2 and TRBJ2-5, with D tentatively TRBD2 (6 bases). Judging by the DNA end, TRBJ2-7 fits better; the J call may be wrong. CDR3 size: 12 residues. Germline loops: CDR1 SGHTA, CDR2 FQGNSA. The CDR3 DNA follows: TGTGCCAGCAGCTTATTGGGGGGCGAGCAGTACTTC. This translates into CASSLLGGEQYF.

The rearrangement joins TRBV7-8 to TRBJ2-7; no firm D call. V shed 4 bases and J shed 3 bases, with 10 bases lying between them. Per germline, CDR1 SGHVS and CDR2 FQNEAQ. This CDR3 has 13 amino acids. This chain's CDR3 is CASSSRRIYEQYF. CDR3 nucleotide sequence: TGTGCCAGCAGCTCCCGGCGGATCTACGAGCAGTACTTC.

The rearrangement links TRBV7-2 to TRBJ2-3; maybe TRBD2 (6 bases). Trimming removed 5 bases from V and 8 bases from J, with 29 bases in between. This CDR3 region has 18 residues. The germline gives CDR1 SGHTA, CDR2 FQGNSA. The CDR3 sequence is CASSPNPGTGGPIGTQYF. CDR3 coding DNA: TGTGCCAGCAGCCCCAATCCGGGGACTGGCGGGCCCATCGGTACGCAGTATTTT.

V usage is TRBV20-1 and J usage is TRBJ2-1; TRBD2 matches at 12 bases. Losses at the gene ends were 4 bases for V and 10 bases for J; bases not matched to a gene: 14. CDR1 DFQATT and CDR2 SNEGSKA come from the germline V gene (reference sequence). CDR3 length equals 16 residues. The DNA of the CDR3 is TGCAGTGCTAAAGGACTAGCGGGAAAGCCCTCCTACGAGCAGTTCTTC. Translation: CSAKGLAGKPSYEQFF.

This clonotype was observed a few times. The V gene is TRBV7-2, the J gene TRBJ2-3, with D uncertain. Trimming took 8 bases from V and 4 from J, leaving 10 bases between them. The CDR3 contains 12 residues. Germline V gene lookup returns CDR1 SGHTA and CDR2 FQGNSA. CDR3 region: CASGLSADTQYF. The CDR3 region has the DNA TGTGCCAGCGGCCTATCGGCAGATACGCAGTATTTT.

CDR3 nucleotide sequence: TGTGCCAGCAGTTCGCCGGACCAGGGGGCCCAAGAGACCCAGTACTTC. It codes for CASSSPDQGAQETQYF. This chain uses TRBV7-8 with TRBJ2-5; TRBD1 matches 8 bases. V was clipped by 6 bases and J by 1 base; unmatched bases: 10. The CDR3 length is 16 residues. The germline V gene encodes CDR1 SGHVS and CDR2 FQNEAQ.

The CDR3 DNA reads as TGTGCCAGCACAGGGAGGTATAGGGCTTTCTTT. Residues: CASTGRYRAFF. This rearrangement joins TRBV6-6 to TRBJ1-1, with a possible D match to TRBD1 (5 bases). The CDR3 totals 11 residues. Trimming stripped 7 bases from V and 11 bases from J, with 14 bases between. Germline CDR1 reads MNHNY; CDR2 reads SVGAGI (reference sequence).

This clonotype was observed a few times. The chain carries TRBV7-6 and TRBJ2-4, with a possible D match to TRBD1 (5 bases). The last part of the DNA fits TRBJ2-5 better; the J call may be wrong. CDR1 is SGHVS and CDR2 is FNYEAQ in the germline V gene. The CDR3 is 15 amino acids. CDR3 coding DNA: TGTGCCAGCAGCTTAGGAGGACCAAAGGGGGAGACCCAGTACTTC. Translation: CASSLGGPKGETQYF.

The rearrangement uses TRBV2 and TRBJ2-3; D gene uncertain. This CDR3 contains 14 residues. From germline, CDR1 is SNHLY and CDR2 FYNNEI. Trimming left V 7 bases short and J 1 base short, with 12 bases between. CDR3 sequence: CASKGRSGTDTQYF. The DNA of the CDR3 is TGTGCCAGCAAGGGTCGTTCTGGCACAGATACGCAGTATTTT.

The chain employs TRBV27 and TRBJ2-5; 11 nucleotides line up with TRBD1. The J call may be wrong; the DNA end is better matched by TRBJ2-7. Germline V lookup: CDR1 MNHEY, CDR2 SMNVEV (reference sequence). The CDR3 loop spans 16 amino acids. The CDR3 region is CASSRAGTGGRYEQYF. The CDR3 region has the DNA TGTGCCAGCAGTCGCGCCGGGACAGGGGGAAGGTACGAGCAGTACTTC.

The chain couples TRBV7-2 to TRBJ2-5; D is ambiguous. Trimming stripped 1 base from V and 5 bases from J, with 8 bases between. This CDR3 is built from 13 residues. Germline CDR1 SGHTA, CDR2 FQGNSA. The CDR3 DNA reads TGTGCCAGCAGCTTAGTGGGTAGGGAGACCCAGTACTTC. Translation: CASSLVGRETQYF.

This clonotype was detected a few times. CDR3 bases: TGTGCCAGCAGCTTAGCCGCAGGGAACTACGAGCAGTACTTC. Its translation: CASSLAAGNYEQYF. The chain is built from TRBV7-2 and TRBJ2-5; D might be TRBD1 (5 bases). The J call is doubtful: the DNA matches TRBJ2-7 better. Per germline, CDR1 SGHTA and CDR2 FQGNSA. CDR3 length: 14 amino acids.

This clonotype has more than one count but fewer than ten. V gene TRBV7-8 combines with J gene TRBJ2-1; 10 nucleotides align to TRBD2. The CDR3 has 16 residues. Germline assignment: CDR1 SGHVS and CDR2 FQNEAQ. V was pared by 6 bases and J by 5 bases, with 10 bases of the junction left unmatched. The CDR3 region has the DNA TGTGCCAGCAGGAGCCAGCGGGAGGGCCAAGACAATGAGCAGTTCTTC. This codes for CASRSQREGQDNEQFF.

The CDR3 coding sequence is TGTGCCAGCAGCTTGCCCGGGACTAGCGGGGGGTACAATGAGCAGTACTTC. As protein: CASSLPGTSGGYNEQYF. The gene calls are TRBV7-6 and TRBJ2-7, with 15 bases lining up with TRBD2. Trimming took 3 bases from V and 7 from J; bases not matched to a gene: 10. CDR1 is SGHVS, CDR2 FNYEAQ, per germline. The CDR3 is made up of 17 amino acids.